This record concerns one T cell receptor beta chain sequence. Germline CDR1 reads KGHSH; CDR2 reads LQKENI. Deletions cut 0 bases from V and 2 bases from J, with 8 bases between. The CDR3 covers 14 residues. This sample stems from a study of blood T cell repertoires in COVID-19. About the study: The United States, Italy and Spain supplied acute and convalescent COVID-19 samples. From T cells, B-cell-depleted T cells, or PBMCs came the material, which was cDNA or gDNA.

Donors were grouped by their self-reported clinical history. Recovered status applied to Cohort 3 donors who had two consecutive negative PCRs. It also applied to those with clearance or with symptom resolution. TCRdb's table, derived via immunoSEQ multiplex PCR, lists solely in-frame clones and lacks some. The sample has 350,000 to 550,000 clones, over 75% seen once. Sequenced material: PBMCs or T cells enriched from blood (not recorded which). V is TRBV18 and J is TRBJ2-7, with D possibly matching TRBD1 (5 bases). This sequence originates from a man aged 25 to 40 who had recovered from COVID-19. The CDR3 sequence is CASSPPAGTYEQYF. CDR3 nucleotides: TGTGCCAGCTCACCACCGGCAGGGACCTACGAGCAGTACTTC.